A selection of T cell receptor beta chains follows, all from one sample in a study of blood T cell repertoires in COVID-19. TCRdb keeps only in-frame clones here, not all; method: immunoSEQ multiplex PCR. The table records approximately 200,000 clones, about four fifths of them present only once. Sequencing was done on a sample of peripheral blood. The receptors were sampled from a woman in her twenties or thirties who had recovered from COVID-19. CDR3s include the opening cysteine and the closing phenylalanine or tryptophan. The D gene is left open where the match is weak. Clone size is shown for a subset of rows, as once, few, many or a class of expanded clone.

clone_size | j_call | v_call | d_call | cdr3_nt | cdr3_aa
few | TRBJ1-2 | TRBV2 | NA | TGTGCCAGCAGTGAGGGCAGGGGAAACTATGGCTACACCTTC | CASSEGRGNYGYTF
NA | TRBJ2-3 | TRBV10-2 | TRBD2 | TGCGCCAGCACCCCGGGCAGGGGGACTAGCGGGCCTAGCACAGATACGCAGTATTTT | CASTPGRGTSGPSTDTQYF
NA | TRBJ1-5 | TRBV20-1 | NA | TGCAGTGCTACCGGGGGTCAGCCCCAGCATTTT | CSATGGQPQHF
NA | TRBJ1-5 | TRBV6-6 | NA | TGTGCCAGCAGTCTCCAGGGCCTAGGTTTCCAAAGTCAGCCCCAGCATTTT | CASSLQGLGFQSQPQHF
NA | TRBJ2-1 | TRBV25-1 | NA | TGTGCCAGCAGTGATCCGGGACTGAAAAATCGCAATGAGCAGTTCTTC | CASSDPGLKNRNEQFF
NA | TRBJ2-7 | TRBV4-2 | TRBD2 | TGTGCCAGCAGCCAGGCCGGGACTAGTCTCGAGCAGTACTTC | CASSQAGTSLEQYF
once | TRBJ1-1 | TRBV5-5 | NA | TGTGCCAGCAGCTTAATCGACAGGAACACTGAAGCTTTCTTT | CASSLIDRNTEAFF
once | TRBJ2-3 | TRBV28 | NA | TGTGCCAGCAGTTCCCCCCGGCGGGGCACAGATACGCAGTATTTT | CASSSPRRGTDTQYF
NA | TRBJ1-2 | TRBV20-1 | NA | TGCAGTGCCAGGCAGGTTTATGGCTACACCTTC | CSARQVYGYTF
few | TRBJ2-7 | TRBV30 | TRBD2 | TGTGCCTGGGGGACTAGGGGCTCCTACGAGCAGTACTTC | CAWGTRGSYEQYF
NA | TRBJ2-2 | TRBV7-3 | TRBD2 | TGTGCCAGCAGCTACGGGACTACGAACACCGGGGAGCTGTTTTTT | CASSYGTTNTGELFF
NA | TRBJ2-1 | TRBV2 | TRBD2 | TGTGCCAGCAGAAAGGGACTAGCGGTCTCCAATGAGCAGTTCTTC | CASRKGLAVSNEQFF
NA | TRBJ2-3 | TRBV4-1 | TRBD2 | TGCGCCAGCAGCCAAGATACAGCGGGACTCACAGATACGCAGTATTTT | CASSQDTAGLTDTQYF
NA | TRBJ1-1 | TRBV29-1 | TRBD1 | TGCAGCGTACAGGGGTGGGGCACTGAAGCTTTCTTT | CSVQGWGTEAFF
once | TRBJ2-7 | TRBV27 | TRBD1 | TGTGCCAGCAGCTCTAGAGGGGGCGGCTCCTACGAGCAGTACTTC | CASSSRGGGSYEQYF
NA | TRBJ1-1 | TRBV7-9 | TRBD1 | TGTGCCAGCAGCTTAAGGGGACAGGGGACCTCCGAAGCTTTCTTT | CASSLRGQGTSEAFF
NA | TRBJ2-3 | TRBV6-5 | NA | TGTGCCAGCAGTTACGGGGCAGGGTATACAGATACGCAGTATTTT | CASSYGAGYTDTQYF
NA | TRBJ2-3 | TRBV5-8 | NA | TGTGCCAGCAGCTTTGGGGGGAGCACAGATACGCAGTATTTT | CASSFGGSTDTQYF
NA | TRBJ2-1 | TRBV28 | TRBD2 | TGTGCCAGCACCCTACCGGGGGGGTACAATGAGCAGTTCTTC | CASTLPGGYNEQFF
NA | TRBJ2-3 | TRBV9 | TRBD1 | TGTGCCAGCGCCGACACCGGGACAGGGGGAGATACGCAGTATTTT | CASADTGTGGDTQYF
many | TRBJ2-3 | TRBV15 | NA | TGTGCCACCAGCGAAAACGTGCCTACAGGGACGGGAGGAAATACGCAGTATTTT | CATSENVPTGTGGNTQYF
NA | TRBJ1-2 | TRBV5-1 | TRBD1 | TGCGCCAGCAGCTCCCTTCCCGGGACAGCGGGGGGTTATGGCTACACCTTC | CASSSLPGTAGGYGYTF